This TCR beta chain was retrieved from a study of T-cell memory formation after mild COVID-19. Study-wide findings and caveats: Day 15 to 85 contracting clones showed balanced CD4/CD8; later expanders leaned CD4+. Researchers found some responding clones in pre-infection memory, a sign that cross-reactive memory joined. Clonal second-wave expansions that peaked on day 37 had unconfirmed SARS-CoV-2 specificity.

A 5'RACE reaction primed in the constant segment made cDNA libraries of TCR alpha and TCR beta, and these carried sample barcodes and UMIs. TCRdb redid the calling of the 5' RACE reads with MiXCR, one entry per CDR3 protein. Altogether a few hundred thousand distinct CDR3 sequences are present, 25% being singletons, with the ten largest covering around 13%. This clonotype has only a few counts. Antigen unknown. V lost 8 bases and J 7 bases, leaving 15 bases between the germline ends. The CDR3 has 12 residues. The clonotype originates from an adult woman who had mild COVID-19 (a few samples of this study predate the infection). Cell type and time point are not known. The chain couples TRBV12-3 or TRBV12-4 to TRBJ2-7, with D perhaps matching TRBD1 (5 bases). The sequenced sample consisted of PBMCs or a T cell subset sorted from them (not recorded which). The CDR3 nucleotides are TGTGCCAGCCGGGCAGGGTCTCGGGAGCAGTACTTC. This gives the protein CASRAGSREQYF.